These T cell receptor beta chains were read from a single sample in a study of shared clonotypes between healthy human individuals. Profiling relied on immunoSEQ multiplex PCR, and the TCRdb table lists in-frame clones only, not all of them. Altogether about 870,000 clones are present, around 92% being singletons, with the ten largest covering less than 25%. The source material was naive CD8+ T cells sorted from blood. The receptors shown here come from a man younger than 45 in good health. Both conserved end residues are part of each CDR3. D genes are given only for firm matches. Clone size is stated in some rows and not others, as once, few, many or a class when expanded.

v_gene	len	abundance	j_gene	d_gene	CDR3aa	CDR3nt
TRBV5-8	16	NA	TRBJ2-3	NA	CASTTPPWKGGDTQYF	TGTGCCAGCACCACCCCCCCATGGAAGGGCGGAGATACGCAGTATTTT
TRBV19	11	once	TRBJ2-7	TRBD2	CASSRGGEQYF	TGTGCCAGTAGTAGGGGGGGCGAGCAGTACTTC
TRBV7-9	17	NA	TRBJ2-2	NA	CASSLSRRRPNTGELFF	TGTGCCAGCAGCTTATCTCGGCGACGCCCCAACACCGGGGAGCTGTTTTTT
TRBV19	13	NA	TRBJ1-1	NA	CASSLGADTEAFF	TGTGCCAGTAGTCTAGGGGCGGACACTGAAGCTTTCTTT
TRBV11-3	15	NA	TRBJ1-5	NA	CASSVSKQGYQPQHF	TGTGCCAGCAGCGTCAGCAAACAGGGTTATCAGCCCCAGCATTTT
TRBV7-9	14	NA	TRBJ2-5	NA	CASSLVGRQETQYF	TGTGCCAGCAGCTTAGTCGGACGTCAAGAGACCCAGTACTTC
TRBV29-1	13	few	TRBJ2-7	TRBD2	CSVDGGKGYEQYF	TGCAGCGTTGACGGGGGGAAGGGCTACGAGCAGTACTTC
TRBV7-9	17	NA	TRBJ2-1	NA	CASSVSRGSNADWEQFF	TGTGCCAGCAGCGTGTCGCGAGGGAGCAATGCGGATTGGGAGCAGTTCTTC
TRBV28	16	few	TRBJ2-7	NA	CASSFDLRAMVYEQYF	TGTGCCAGCAGTTTTGATTTACGAGCAATGGTCTACGAGCAGTACTTC
TRBV2	16	NA	TRBJ2-2	TRBD2	CASRGLAGGRTGELFF	TGTGCCAGCAGGGGACTAGCGGGAGGGAGAACCGGGGAGCTGTTTTTT
TRBV4-1	15	NA	TRBJ2-7	TRBD1	CASSHPGQGVNEQYF	TGCGCCAGCAGCCACCCGGGACAGGGGGTCAACGAGCAGTACTTC
TRBV9	14	NA	TRBJ2-7	TRBD1	CASSEDRGSYEQYF	TGTGCCAGCAGCGAGGACAGGGGGTCCTACGAGCAGTACTTC
TRBV5-6	17	NA	TRBJ1-4	NA	CASSLGVGPGLNEKLFF	TGTGCCAGCAGCTTGGGGGTGGGGCCCGGCCTTAATGAAAAACTGTTTTTT
TRBV9	13	NA	TRBJ2-7	NA	CASSVAGEAEQYF	TGTGCCAGCAGCGTAGCGGGAGAGGCCGAGCAGTACTTC
TRBV19	14	NA	TRBJ2-1	TRBD1	CASKDRGGNNEQFF	TGTGCCAGTAAGGACAGGGGAGGGAACAATGAGCAGTTCTTC
TRBV2	10	NA	TRBJ2-2	NA	CASSGGELFF	TGTGCCAGCAGCGGTGGGGAGCTGTTTTTT
TRBV18	15	NA	TRBJ1-1	TRBD1	CASSPPTGTHTEAFF	TGTGCCAGCTCACCACCGACAGGGACCCACACTGAAGCTTTCTTT
TRBV2	14	NA	TRBJ1-2	NA	CASSENGWGYGYTF	TGTGCCAGCAGTGAGAACGGATGGGGCTATGGCTACACCTTC
TRBV5-1	13	NA	TRBJ1-2	TRBD1	CASSLGDREGYTF	TGCGCCAGCAGCTTGGGGGACAGGGAGGGCTACACCTTC
TRBV4-3	15	NA	TRBJ2-7	NA	CASSQDQDDSYEQYF	TGCGCCAGCAGCCAAGATCAGGATGACTCCTACGAGCAGTACTTC
TRBV6-6	13	NA	TRBJ2-3	TRBD1	CASSWTGSDTQYF	TGTGCCAGCAGTTGGACAGGGTCCGATACGCAGTATTTT
TRBV28	12	NA	TRBJ2-5	NA	CASRDLGATQYF	TGTGCCAGCCGGGACCTCGGTGCGACCCAGTACTTC
TRBV14	17	once	TRBJ2-7	TRBD2	CASSHPDTGGLPYEQYF	TGTGCCAGCAGCCATCCGGATACGGGAGGGCTTCCCTACGAGCAGTACTTC
TRBV27	15	NA	TRBJ2-3	TRBD1	CASSDGQGGPDTQYF	TGTGCCAGCAGTGATGGACAGGGAGGCCCAGATACGCAGTATTTT
TRBV5-8	13	NA	TRBJ2-1	NA	CASSDGEGVEQFF	TGTGCCAGCAGCGATGGAGAGGGGGTTGAGCAGTTCTTC
TRBV19	13	once	TRBJ1-1	NA	CASSFPGFTEAFF	TGTGCCAGTAGTTTTCCCGGGTTCACTGAAGCTTTCTTT
TRBV6-5	11	NA	TRBJ1-4	NA	CASSYGEKLFF	TGTGCCAGCAGTTATGGCGAAAAACTGTTTTTT
TRBV27	13	NA	TRBJ2-1	NA	CASSFTGSNEQFF	TGTGCCAGCAGTTTTACAGGGAGCAATGAGCAGTTCTTC
TRBV7-9	12	few	TRBJ1-2	NA	CASTQGNYGYTF	TGTGCCAGCACCCAGGGGAACTATGGCTACACCTTC
TRBV5-8	16	NA	TRBJ1-3	TRBD1	CASSRQGGFSGNTIYF	TGTGCCAGCAGCCGACAGGGGGGCTTCTCTGGAAACACCATATATTTT
TRBV4-2	15	NA	TRBJ2-7	NA	CASSPRGGSSYEQYF	TGTGCCAGCAGCCCCCGAGGGGGGAGCTCCTACGAGCAGTACTTC
TRBV28	18	NA	TRBJ2-3	TRBD2	CASSLFSGTSGSTDTQYF	TGTGCCAGCAGTTTATTCTCAGGGACTAGCGGCAGCACAGATACGCAGTATTTT
TRBV4-1	14	NA	TRBJ2-2	TRBD1	CASSPGTGAGELFF	TGCGCCAGCAGCCCCGGGACAGGGGCCGGGGAGCTGTTTTTT
TRBV27	15	once	TRBJ1-2	TRBD1	CASSFKGTGPPRYTF	TGTGCCAGCAGTTTCAAAGGGACAGGCCCTCCCCGCTACACCTTC
TRBV28	15	NA	TRBJ2-1	TRBD2	CASREGLGRVDEQFF	TGTGCCAGCAGAGAGGGACTAGGCCGAGTTGATGAGCAGTTCTTC
TRBV6-1	15	NA	TRBJ2-3	NA	CASSDFRFSTDTQYF	TGTGCCAGCAGTGATTTTAGGTTCAGCACAGATACGCAGTATTTT
TRBV5-4	16	NA	TRBJ2-2	TRBD1	CASSEEDRELTGELFF	TGTGCCAGCAGCGAAGAAGACAGGGAATTGACCGGGGAGCTGTTTTTT